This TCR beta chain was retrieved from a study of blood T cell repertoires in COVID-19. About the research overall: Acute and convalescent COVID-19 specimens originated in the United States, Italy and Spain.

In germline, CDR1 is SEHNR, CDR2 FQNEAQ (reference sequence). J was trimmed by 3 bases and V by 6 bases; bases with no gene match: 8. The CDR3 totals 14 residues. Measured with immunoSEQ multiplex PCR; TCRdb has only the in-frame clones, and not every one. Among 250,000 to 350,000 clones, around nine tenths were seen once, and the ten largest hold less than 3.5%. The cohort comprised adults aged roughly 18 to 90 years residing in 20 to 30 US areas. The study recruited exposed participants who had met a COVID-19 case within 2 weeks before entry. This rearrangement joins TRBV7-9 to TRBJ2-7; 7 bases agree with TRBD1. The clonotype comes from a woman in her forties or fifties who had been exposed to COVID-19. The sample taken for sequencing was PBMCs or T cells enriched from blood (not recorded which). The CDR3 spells CASSPRDRNYEQYF. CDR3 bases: TGTGCCAGCAGTCCTCGGGACAGAAACTACGAGCAGTACTTC.